This T cell receptor (beta chain) comes out of a study of blood T cell repertoires in COVID-19. In germline, CDR1 is SQVTM, CDR2 ANQGSEA. Trimming removed 7 bases from V and 1 base from J, with 16 bases in between. The CDR3 contains 14 residues. The assay was immunoSEQ multiplex PCR, and TCRdb's table has in-frame clones only and misses some. This table holds fewer than 400,000 clones, 80% to 90% found once. The sequence was collected from a man aged 25 to 40 who had recovered from COVID-19. Sequencing input: PBMCs or T cells enriched from blood (not recorded which). The gene calls are TRBV29-1 and TRBJ1-1, with D tentatively TRBD1 (6 bases). The CDR3 bases are TGCAGCGGGACAAAAGGACAGACGAACACTGAAGCTTTCTTT. Translated, it gives CSGTKGQTNTEAFF. Supplemented by reference TRBV29-1 and TRBJ1-1, the full variable domain reads SAVISQKPSRDICQRGTSLTIQCQVDSQVTMMFWYRQQPGQSLTLIATANQGSEATYESGFVIDKFPISRPNLTFSTLTVSNMSPEDSSIYLCSGTKGQTNTEAFFGQGTRLTVV.